The 7 T cell receptor beta chains given below trace back to one sample, sequenced in a study of human thymus T cells. Thymus tissue was removed during corrective cardiac surgery. Clones were sequenced by immunoSEQ multiplex PCR, and TCRdb holds only the in-frame ones, with some missing. Of 78,000 or so clones in the sample, around 96% were seen once. The sequencing sample was made of thymus tissue. The receptor set was obtained from a boy in the first two years of life with a congenital heart defect but otherwise immunologically healthy.

As DNA, the CDR3 is TGTGCCAGCAGTGCTACGGGCGGGAGGGGATTCTACGAGCAGTACTTC. It translates to CASSATGGRGFYEQYF. The rearrangement joins TRBV7-2 to TRBJ2-7; 9 positions match TRBD2. Germline lookup yields CDR1 SGHTA and CDR2 FQGNSA. The CDR3 is made up of 16 amino acids. V gave up 6 bases and J gave up 3 bases; unmatched junction bases: 12.

This clone appeared a single time. J is TRBJ2-2 and V is TRBV14; possible D gene TRBD1, 6 bases. Trimming removed 0 bases at V and 1 base at J, with 12 bases between. CDR3 length: 17 residues. Germline CDR1 is SGHDN and CDR2 is FVKESK. The CDR3 protein is CASSQDTRTVNTGELFF. CDR3 coding DNA: TGTGCCAGCAGCCAAGATACCAGGACAGTGAACACCGGGGAGCTGTTTTTT.

The rearrangement uses TRBV27 and TRBJ2-7, with D tentatively TRBD1 or TRBD2 (5 bases each). Germline-derived CDR1 and CDR2 are MNHEY and SMNVEV (reference sequence). V lost 0 bases and J lost 3, with 21 bases in between. The CDR3 extends over 18 amino acids. The CDR3 DNA reads TGTGCCAGCAGTTTATCCGGCCCCCGGGACGGTACTTTCTACGAGCAGTACTTC. As protein: CASSLSGPRDGTFYEQYF.

The J gene is TRBJ2-5, the V gene TRBV25-1; D could derive from TRBD1 or TRBD2 (5 bases each). V lost 5 bases, J lost 4 bases, and 17 bases lay in between. Germline-derived CDR1 and CDR2 are MGHDK and SYGVNS. This CDR3 is built from 15 residues. The CDR3 sequence: CASSPPGLRGETQYF. Written as DNA, the CDR3 is TGTGCCAGCAGTCCCCCGGGGCTGCGTGGAGAGACCCAGTACTTC.

This clone was counted once. The rearrangement joins TRBV5-8 to TRBJ2-5, with no clear D. CDR3 length: 11 residues. Germline-derived CDR1 and CDR2 are SGHTS and YDEGEE. V gave up 0 bases and J gave up 3 bases, with 0 bases separating them. DNA of the CDR3: TGTGCCAGCAGCTTGGAAGAGACCCAGTACTTC. The encoded protein is CASSLEETQYF.

A single count supports this clone. The J gene is TRBJ1-1, the V gene TRBV9; 11 nucleotides align to TRBD1. Germline assignment: CDR1 SGDLS and CDR2 YYNGEE. V shed 3 bases and J 7 bases; nucleotides not matched to a gene: 5. This CDR3 contains 14 residues. Here the CDR3 reads CASSAHGTGGEAFF. CDR3 bases: TGTGCCAGCAGCGCACACGGGACAGGGGGTGAAGCTTTCTTT.

The chain employs TRBV4-2 and TRBJ1-2, with 10 bases that match TRBD1. J lost 6 bases, V lost 4 bases, and 20 bases had no gene match. From germline, CDR1 is LGHNA and CDR2 YNFKEQ. CDR3 length: 19 amino acids. In DNA form, the CDR3 reads TGTGCCAGCAGCCGACAGACCTTTGACAGGGGGCGTGATGTCGATGGCTACACCTTC. This encodes CASSRQTFDRGRDVDGYTF.